This T cell receptor (beta chain) derives from a study of blood T cell repertoires in COVID-19. Study as a whole: The United States, Italy and Spain provided the acute and convalescent COVID-19 samples.

The germline gives CDR1 LGHDT, CDR2 YNNKEL (reference sequence). V lost 4 bases and J lost 4, with 13 bases in between. This CDR3 is 14 amino acids long. Original data processing: Counts of nucleated cells, estimated from reference gene primer amplification, were obtained. Produced via immunoSEQ multiplex PCR; TCRdb's table is partial and in-frame only. V and J calls and clone size follow that table, whereas D and trimming were derived from the DNA. The profile shows more than 300,000 clones, roughly 86% of them singletons. Patients from Seattle were sampled longitudinally, starting during active infection.

The sequenced sample was peripheral blood. The sequence derives from a woman in her thirties with COVID-19, enrolled during active disease. This chain joins TRBV3-1 (or the pseudogene TRBV3-2) and TRBJ1-1, with D maybe TRBD1 (6 bases). CDR3 sequence (DNA): TGTGCCAGCAGCCTAACTCAAGGGGGCACTGAAGCTTTCTTT. This sequence encodes CASSLTQGGTEAFF.